This T cell receptor beta chain was recorded in a study of cytomegalovirus exposure and HLA in healthy donors. Background on the study: Out of roughly 170 million T cells, an earlier analysis found roughly 110 million unique TCR beta sequences in total. The Caucasian-associated ancestry cluster contained approximately 81% of the 300 to 400 genotyped donors.

Findings of the study overall: In a later analysis, TCR beta V- and J-gene trimming showed a link to a missense DCLRE1C variant. In a later analysis, HLA-C alleles had the fewest associated TCRs, DRB1 alleles the most.

Germline V lookup: CDR1 KGHSH, CDR2 LQKENI. V gave up 5 bases and J gave up 1 base; unmatched junction bases: 12. The CDR3 totals 18 residues. Vbeta (60) and Jbeta (13) primers were used in the PCR. Libraries were prepared by immunoSEQ multiplex PCR; TCRdb keeps only in-frame clonotypes and omits some of them. Of about 140,000 clones in the sample, roughly 75% were seen once. Concerning this clone itself: Its antigen is as yet unknown.

Sequences were obtained from PBMCs. This receptor was identified in a female donor in good health and CMV-seronegative. V usage is TRBV18 and J usage is TRBJ1-5, with 9 bases matching TRBD1. The DNA for the CDR3 is TGTGCCAGCTCAGCAACACCGGGACAGGGTAGAAGCAATCAGCCCCAGCATTTT. It yields the protein CASSATPGQGRSNQPQHF.